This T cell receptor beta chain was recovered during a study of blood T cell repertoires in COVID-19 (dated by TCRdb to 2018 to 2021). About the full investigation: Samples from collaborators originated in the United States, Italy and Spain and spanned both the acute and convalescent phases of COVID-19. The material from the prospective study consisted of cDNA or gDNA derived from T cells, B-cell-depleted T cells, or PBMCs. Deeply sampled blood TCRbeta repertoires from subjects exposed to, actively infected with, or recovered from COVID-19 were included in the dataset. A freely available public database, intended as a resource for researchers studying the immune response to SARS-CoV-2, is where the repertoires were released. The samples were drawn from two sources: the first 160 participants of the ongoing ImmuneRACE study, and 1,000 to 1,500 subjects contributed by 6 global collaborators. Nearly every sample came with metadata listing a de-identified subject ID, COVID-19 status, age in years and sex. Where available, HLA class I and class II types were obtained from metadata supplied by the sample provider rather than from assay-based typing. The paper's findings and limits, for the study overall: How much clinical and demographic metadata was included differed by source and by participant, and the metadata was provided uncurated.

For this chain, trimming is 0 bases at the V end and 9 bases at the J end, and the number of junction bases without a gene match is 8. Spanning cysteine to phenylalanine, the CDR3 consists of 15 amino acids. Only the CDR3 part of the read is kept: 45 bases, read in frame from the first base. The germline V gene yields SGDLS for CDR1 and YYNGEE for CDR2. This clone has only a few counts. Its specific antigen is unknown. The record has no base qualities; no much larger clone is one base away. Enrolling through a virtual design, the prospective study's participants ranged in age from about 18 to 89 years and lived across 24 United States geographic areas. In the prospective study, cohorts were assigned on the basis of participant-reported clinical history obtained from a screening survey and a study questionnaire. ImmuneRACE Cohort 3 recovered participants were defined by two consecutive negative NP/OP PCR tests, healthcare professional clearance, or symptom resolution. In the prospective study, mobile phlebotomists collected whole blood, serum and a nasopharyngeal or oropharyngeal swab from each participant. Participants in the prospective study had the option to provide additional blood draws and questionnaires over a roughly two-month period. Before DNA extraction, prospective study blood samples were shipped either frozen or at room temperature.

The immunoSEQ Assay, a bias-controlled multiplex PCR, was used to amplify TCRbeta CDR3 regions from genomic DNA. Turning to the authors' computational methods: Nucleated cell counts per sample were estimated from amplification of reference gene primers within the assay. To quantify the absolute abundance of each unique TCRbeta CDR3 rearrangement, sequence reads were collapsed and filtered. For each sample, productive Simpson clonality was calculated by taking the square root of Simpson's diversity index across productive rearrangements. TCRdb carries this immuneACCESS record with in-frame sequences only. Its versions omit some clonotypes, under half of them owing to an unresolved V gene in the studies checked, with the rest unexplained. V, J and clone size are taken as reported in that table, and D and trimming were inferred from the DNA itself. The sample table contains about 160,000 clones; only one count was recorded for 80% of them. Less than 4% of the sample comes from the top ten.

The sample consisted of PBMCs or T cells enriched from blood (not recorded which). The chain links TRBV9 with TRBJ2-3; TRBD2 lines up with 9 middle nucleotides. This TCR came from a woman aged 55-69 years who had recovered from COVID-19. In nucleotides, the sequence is TGTGCCAGCAGCGTAGGGATAGCGGGGGACCCCACGCAGTATTTT. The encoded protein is CASSVGIAGDPTQYF.